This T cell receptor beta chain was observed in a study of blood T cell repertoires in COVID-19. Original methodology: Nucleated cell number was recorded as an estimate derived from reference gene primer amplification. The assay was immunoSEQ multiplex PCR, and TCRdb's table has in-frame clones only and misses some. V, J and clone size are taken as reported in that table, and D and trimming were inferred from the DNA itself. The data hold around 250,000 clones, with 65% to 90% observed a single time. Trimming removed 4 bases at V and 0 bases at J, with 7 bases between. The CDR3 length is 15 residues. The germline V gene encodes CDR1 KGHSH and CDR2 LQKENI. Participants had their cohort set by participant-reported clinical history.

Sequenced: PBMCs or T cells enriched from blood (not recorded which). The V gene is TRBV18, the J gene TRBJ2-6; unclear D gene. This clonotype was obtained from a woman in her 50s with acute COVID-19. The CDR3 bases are TGTGCCAGCTCACAGGAGAGCTCTGGGGCCAACGTCCTGACTTTC. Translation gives CASSQESSGANVLTF. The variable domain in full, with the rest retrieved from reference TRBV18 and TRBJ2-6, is NAGVMQNPRHLVRRRGQEARLRCSPMKGHSHVYWYRQLPEEGLKFMVYLQKENIIDESGMPKERFSAEFPKEGPSILRIQQVVRGDSAAYFCASSQESSGANVLTFGAGSRLTVL.